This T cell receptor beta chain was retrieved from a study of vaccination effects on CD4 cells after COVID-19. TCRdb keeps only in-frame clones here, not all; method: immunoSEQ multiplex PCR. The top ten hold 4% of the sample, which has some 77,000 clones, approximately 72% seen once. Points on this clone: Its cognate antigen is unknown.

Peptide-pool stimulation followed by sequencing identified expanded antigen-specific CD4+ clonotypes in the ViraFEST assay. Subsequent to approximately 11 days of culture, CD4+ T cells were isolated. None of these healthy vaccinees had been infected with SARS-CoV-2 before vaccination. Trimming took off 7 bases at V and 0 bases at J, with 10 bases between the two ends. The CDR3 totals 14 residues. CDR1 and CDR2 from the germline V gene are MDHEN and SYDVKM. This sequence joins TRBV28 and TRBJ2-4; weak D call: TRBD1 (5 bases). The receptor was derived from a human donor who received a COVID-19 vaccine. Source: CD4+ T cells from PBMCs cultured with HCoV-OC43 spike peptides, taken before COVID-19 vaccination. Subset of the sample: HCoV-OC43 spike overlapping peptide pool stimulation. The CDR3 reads CASKTTAAKNIQYF. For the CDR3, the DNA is TGTGCCAGCAAGACGACAGCAGCCAAAAACATTCAGTACTTC.